This is a list of T cell receptor beta chains from one sample in a study of blood T cell repertoires in COVID-19. Assay used: immunoSEQ multiplex PCR; TCRdb lists only in-frame clones, some missing. In the table there are about half a million clones, about 88% of which are singletons. Input material: PBMCs or T cells enriched from blood (not recorded which). The receptors here all came from a woman aged 55-69 years who had recovered from COVID-19. CDR3s include the opening cysteine and the closing phenylalanine or tryptophan.

v_call | cdr3_aa
TRBV5-6 | CASSLAETSGRNTDTQYF
TRBV9 | CASSVGLVGRDEQFF
TRBV7-2 | CASSRDRFNYGYTF
TRBV9 | CASSVAAGYGDSGNTIYF
TRBV7-2 | CASSLPTRSNEQFF
TRBV2 | CASNPGHGIEKLFF
TRBV5-1 | CASSATGTSGLNEQYF
TRBV5-5 | CASSSWDRNTEAFF
TRBV7-2 | CASSFGAGRTNEQFF
TRBV6-2/TRBV6-3 | CASSYLGAGPSYEQYF
TRBV28 | CASSASGEGYTF
TRBV11-2 | CASSLPGQGVYEQYF
TRBV4-1 | CASSQGSGGNTEAFF
TRBV21-1 | CASRRPGDQPQHF
TRBV6-1 | CASSEPSTSNQPQHF
TRBV6-5 | CASSYGRLTGYTF
TRBV7-2 | CASSQTGQGPRGGYTF
TRBV9 | CASSVSEGGSPLHF
TRBV18 | CASSPTPNFNYGYTF
TRBV2 | CASSEAGAAGELFF